Detailed here is one TCR beta chain. Which antigen it targets is not known. This clone may be a read error of a much larger clone one base away. The sequencer listed for this sample is Illumina HiSeq 1500. TCRdb trimmed public reads at Q25 via fastp, called clones via MiXCR and kept in-frame beta chains. For every CDR3 protein sequence, its rows merge into one entry that carries the most common genes and DNA. The sample records fewer than 400,000 distinct CDR3 sequences, around 18% of which are singletons. The top ten clonotypes cover 8.5% to 10% of the sample. The cysteine opens and the phenylalanine closes a CDR3 of 15 amino acids. CDR3 DNA is the only sequence kept; it has 45 bases, read in frame from the first base. From a lookup of the germline V gene, CDR1 and CDR2 are MDHEN and SYDVKM. This entry belongs to a study of T cell repertoires in cytomegalovirus infection (dated by TCRdb to the late 2010s). Regarding the research as a whole: Donor HLA type was relevant to the analysis, as public TCR beta signatures indicated carriage of CMV infection together with the matching HLA type.

The study at large found these results: In the ex vivo response, HLA-C-restricted CMV-specific TCR beta clonotypes were dominant, and in two of eight donors the single most frequent clonotype came from this HLA-C-restricted group. In both this cohort and an independent roughly 330-donor cohort, the cumulative frequency of public TCR beta family members distinguished carriers of CMV infection plus the relevant HLA type.

The sequence was collected from a human donor in good health (CMV status not recorded). Some clones in this sample may be carry-over from other donors' samples. The rearranged segments are TRBV28 and TRBJ1-3; the D region possibly corresponds to TRBD1 (6 bases align). Sequencing was performed on PBMCs. The CDR3 in this case is CASSLYGGSGTTIYF. The nucleotide sequence is TGTGCCAGCAGTTTATATGGGGGCTCTGGAACCACCATATATTTT.